This T cell receptor beta chain comes out of a study of T cell responses to AZD1222 COVID-19 vaccine. V lost 5 bases and J 3 bases, leaving 8 bases between the germline ends. Germline V gene lookup returns CDR1 PRHDT and CDR2 FYEKMQ (reference sequence). The CDR3 spans 12 residues. Study-level findings and limits: Donors skewed white British and female; clonal diversity was possibly underestimated. Repertoires were obtained solely post-peak T cell response. Only six or seven AZD1222 recipients tested seropositive at baseline. Targeting of unmutated variant regions was reportedly seen in nearly half of spike-specific TCRs.

Sequenced by immunoSEQ multiplex PCR; TCRdb stores in-frame clones only, minus some. The repertoire holds 110,000 to 150,000 clones, with roughly 91% as singletons. A note on this clone: What it binds is not known.

The V call is TRBV13, the J call TRBJ2-7, with unresolved D. The sample here was peripheral blood, taken on day 0 of AZD1222 vaccination. This receptor was taken from an adult in good health. The CDR3 DNA sequence: TGTGCCAGCAGCCAAGACCGCTACGAGCAGTACTTC. It codes for CASSQDRYEQYF.